This TCR beta chain comes out of a study of blood T cell repertoires in COVID-19. About the research overall: T cells, B-cell-depleted T cells, or PBMCs provided the cDNA or gDNA that served as material.

From germline, CDR1 is SGHTA and CDR2 FQGTGA. Trimming cost V 5 bases and J 0 bases; bases outside gene matches: 4. The CDR3 runs 16 residues. Assay: immunoSEQ multiplex PCR; the TCRdb copy retains only in-frame clones and omits some. The sample holds approximately 260,000 clones, 90% seen once. Sample: peripheral blood. The V call is TRBV7-3, the J call TRBJ2-3, with 11 nucleotides matching TRBD2. This sequence originates from a woman in her sixties with COVID-19, enrolled during active disease. The chain's CDR3 is CASSPGLAASTDTQYF. Written as DNA, the CDR3 is TGTGCCAGCAGCCCGGGACTAGCGGCTAGCACAGATACGCAGTATTTT.